These 9 T cell receptor beta chains share one sample of origin, sequenced in a study of shared clonotypes between healthy human individuals. Naive CD8 cells lacked CD45RO, underwent positive selection for CCR7 and left out terminally differentiated effector memory CD45RA+ cells. The data were produced by immunoSEQ multiplex PCR, yet TCRdb's version contains in-frame clones alone and is incomplete. The repertoire consists of more than 2 million clones, with about 94% occurring once and the leading ten covering around 1.1%. The material sequenced was naive CD8+ T cells sorted from blood. The source is a man aged 18-30 years in good health.

V usage is TRBV2 and J usage is TRBJ2-1; 8 bases line up with TRBD2. The trim removed 3 bases at V and 5 bases at J, leaving 9 bases unmatched. CDR1 SNHLY and CDR2 FYNNEI come from the germline V gene. This CDR3 is built from 16 residues. As DNA, the CDR3 is TGTGCCAGCAGTGATCTTTTAACTAGCGGTAACAATGAGCAGTTCTTC. Its protein product is CASSDLLTSGNNEQFF.

The rearrangement links TRBV6-4 to TRBJ1-2; D is unclear. V dropped 4 bases and J dropped 8 bases, with 14 bases sitting between them. The germline CDR1 and CDR2 sequences are MRHNA and SNTAGT. The CDR3 sequence is 13 residues long. The chain's CDR3 is CASSGPLKNGYTF. DNA of the CDR3: TGTGCCAGCAGTGGACCACTGAAGAACGGCTACACCTTC.

The J gene is TRBJ2-1, the V gene TRBV4-1; TRBD1 aligns across 8 bases. The V segment lost 5 bases and the J segment 3 bases; nucleotides outside the gene matches: 6. Germline CDR1 and CDR2: MGHRA and YSYEKL. This CDR3 is built from 15 residues. CDR3 amino acids: CASSDTGGNYNEQFF. The DNA of the CDR3 is TGCGCCAGCAGCGACACAGGGGGTAACTACAATGAGCAGTTCTTC.

The V and J genes are TRBV27 and TRBJ2-7; TRBD1 might be the D (5 bases). This CDR3 spans 12 amino acids. The V gene's germline CDR1 is MNHEY and CDR2 SMNVEV (reference sequence). Trimming removed 3 bases at V and 6 bases at J, with 9 bases between. DNA for the CDR3: TGTGCCAGCAGTTTGCAGGGCTCCGAGCAGTACTTC. Translated, it gives CASSLQGSEQYF.

This clone was detected once. The chain joins TRBV6-6 to TRBJ1-2, with no clear D. Germline CDR1 and CDR2: MNHNY and SVGAGI (reference sequence). The V gene lost 6 bases and the J gene lost 4 bases, with 12 bases spanning the gap. The CDR3 spans 13 residues. The CDR3 DNA reads TGTGCCAGCAGCCCCATGGAGGTCTATGGCTACACCTTC. Amino acids: CASSPMEVYGYTF.

V and J are TRBV7-9 and TRBJ1-2; TRBD1 agrees at 7 bases. Germline V gene lookup returns CDR1 SEHNR and CDR2 FQNEAQ (reference sequence). The J segment lost 3 bases and the V segment lost 5 bases, leaving 3 bases of the junction unmatched. The CDR3 has 13 amino acids. CDR3 loop: CASSLDRYYGYTF. The DNA of the CDR3 is TGTGCCAGCAGCCTGGACAGGTACTATGGCTACACCTTC. The full variable domain, with the rest looked up from reference TRBV7-9 and TRBJ1-2, is DTGVSQNPRHKITKRGQNVTFRCDPISEHNRLYWYRQTLGQGPEFLTYFQNEAQLEKSRLLSDRFSAERPKGSFSTLEIQRTEQGDSAMYLCASSLDRYYGYTFGSGTRLTVV.

V usage is TRBV7-9 and J usage is TRBJ2-3, with 11 bases lining up with TRBD2. The germline CDR1 and CDR2 sequences are SEHNR and FQNEAQ (reference sequence). The CDR3 totals 17 residues. The trim removed 2 bases at V and 2 bases at J, leaving 6 bases unmatched. CDR3 nucleotides: TGTGCCAGCAGCTTACTAGCGGGGGGCTTCTTCACAGATACGCAGTATTTT. Translated, it gives CASSLLAGGFFTDTQYF. The full variable domain, in which reference TRBV7-9 and TRBJ2-3 provide the parts outside the CDR3, is DTGVSQNPRHKITKRGQNVTFRCDPISEHNRLYWYRQTLGQGPEFLTYFQNEAQLEKSRLLSDRFSAERPKGSFSTLEIQRTEQGDSAMYLCASSLLAGGFFTDTQYFGPGTRLTVL.

The chain recombines TRBV11-2 with TRBJ2-7, with D possibly TRBD2 on 5 matching bases. Per the germline V gene, CDR1 is SGHAT and CDR2 is FQNNGV. There are 14 residues in the CDR3. The V gene lost 1 base and the J gene lost 2 bases, with 9 bases spanning the gap. The CDR3 DNA sequence: TGTGCCAGCAGCTTAGTACGGGAAACCTACGAGCAGTACTTC. Its translation is CASSLVRETYEQYF.

This chain connects TRBV2 to TRBJ2-5; 9 positions agree with TRBD2. This CDR3 is 18 amino acids long. J was trimmed by 1 base and V by 8 bases; bases with no gene match: 17. The germline V gene encodes CDR1 SNHLY and CDR2 FYNNEI. The CDR3 here is CASGGKRTGTSIQETQYF. The CDR3 nucleotides read TGTGCCAGCGGGGGGAAGCGAACCGGGACTAGCATCCAAGAGACCCAGTACTTC. Using reference TRBV2 and TRBJ2-5 for the parts outside the CDR3, the full variable domain is EPEVTQTPSHQVTQMGQEVILRCVPISNHLYFYWYRQILGQKVEFLVSFYNNEISEKSEIFDDQFSVERPDGSNFTLKIRSTKLEDSAMYFCASGGKRTGTSIQETQYFGPGTRLLVL.